This is a list of T cell receptor beta chains from one sample in a study of cytomegalovirus exposure and HLA in healthy donors. Sequencing used immunoSEQ multiplex PCR; TCRdb keeps in-frame clones, though not all of them. This sample yields more than 150,000 clones, of which about 77% are seen a single time; 2% to 3% belongs to the top ten. Material for sequencing was PBMCs. These receptors originate from a woman in her twenties or thirties in good health and CMV-seropositive. Both conserved end residues are part of each CDR3. The D gene is left open where the match is weak. Size tells how often a clone was seen (once, few, many) or the class of an expanded clone, and some rows leave it out.

CDR3 length	J gene	V gene	D gene	clone size	CDR3 DNA	CDR3 protein
13	TRBJ1-2	TRBV6-1	-	-	TGTGCCAGCAGCCTACACGAGGACTATGGCTACACCTTC	CASSLHEDYGYTF
13	TRBJ1-5	TRBV28	-	few	TGTGCCAGCAGTTCCAGGCCCAATCAGCCCCAGCATTTT	CASSSRPNQPQHF
15	TRBJ1-5	TRBV7-8	-	few	TGTGCCAGCAGCTTAGACAGGGCTACGAATCAGCCCCAGCATTTT	CASSLDRATNQPQHF
16	TRBJ2-6	TRBV4-2	TRBD2	once	TGTGCCAGCAGCCAGGCGGGGGGTTCCGGGGCCAACGTCCTGACTTTC	CASSQAGGSGANVLTF
15	TRBJ2-7	TRBV6-5	TRBD1	few	TGTGCCAGCAGTTACTCCGGGACAGGGTCGATCGAGCAGTACTTC	CASSYSGTGSIEQYF
13	TRBJ1-2	TRBV5-1	-	-	TGCGCCAGCAGCTGGTCGGTAAACTATGGCTACACCTTC	CASSWSVNYGYTF
14	TRBJ2-7	TRBV9	-	-	TGTGCCAGCAGCGTACAAGGGGGTGCCGACGAGCAGTACTTC	CASSVQGGADEQYF
18	TRBJ2-3	TRBV4-3	TRBD1	-	TGCGCCAGCAGCCAAGTCCTGGACAGGGGGAGTTGGACAGATACGCAGTATTTT	CASSQVLDRGSWTDTQYF
16	TRBJ2-5	TRBV5-4	-	-	TGTGCCAGCAGCTTTCGCGAAGCCGGGACAAAAGAGACCCAGTACTTC	CASSFREAGTKETQYF
18	TRBJ2-2	TRBV5-1	TRBD1	-	TGCGCCAGCAGCTTGGACGCAGGGGGTATTGTGAACACCGGGGAGCTGTTTTTT	CASSLDAGGIVNTGELFF
15	TRBJ2-3	TRBV7-2	TRBD1	-	TGTGCCAGCAGCTTCAGGGGGTTGAGCACAGATACGCAGTATTTT	CASSFRGLSTDTQYF
14	TRBJ1-5	TRBV2	-	-	TGTGCCAGCAGTGAATCGGGGTACAATCAGCCCCAGCATTTT	CASSESGYNQPQHF
13	TRBJ1-3	TRBV11-2	-	-	TGTGCCTCTCGGGGAGTCTCTGGAAACACCATATATTTT	CASRGVSGNTIYF
16	TRBJ2-1	TRBV4-2	TRBD2	-	TGTGCCAGCAGCCAAGCTAGCGGGGGATTTTACAATGAGCAGTTCTTC	CASSQASGGFYNEQFF
16	TRBJ2-7	TRBV6-5	-	medium-sized	TGTGCCAGCAGTTACTTCGCGGGTGGCAGTTCCTACGAGCAGTACTTC	CASSYFAGGSSYEQYF
15	TRBJ2-1	TRBV6-5	-	-	TGTGCCAGCAGGCGCGGACAGAAAACCTACAATGAGCAGTTCTTC	CASRRGQKTYNEQFF
15	TRBJ2-7	TRBV4-3	TRBD1	-	TGCGCCAGCAGCCAAGGGGACAGGGGAAGGGGCGAGCAGTACTTC	CASSQGDRGRGEQYF
19	TRBJ1-2	TRBV2	-	-	TGTGCCAGCAGTGAAATGGCAGAACTGGACGGGACTTCTAACTATGGCTACACCTTC	CASSEMAELDGTSNYGYTF
16	TRBJ1-1	TRBV12-5	TRBD1	-	TGTGCTAGTGGTTTGTTTGGACAGGGATTGAACACTGAAGCTTTCTTT	CASGLFGQGLNTEAFF
17	TRBJ2-5	TRBV4-1	TRBD1	-	TGCGCCAGCAGCCAAATCCCGGGACAGGGGGGTCAAGAGACCCAGTACTTC	CASSQIPGQGGQETQYF
11	TRBJ1-1	TRBV9	-	-	TGTGCCAGCGGGGGGGGCACTGAAGCTTTCTTT	CASGGGTEAFF
14	TRBJ2-7	TRBV9	-	-	TGTGCCAGCAGCCCCAAGGACATTACCTACGAGCAGTACTTC	CASSPKDITYEQYF
13	TRBJ2-5	TRBV28	TRBD1	-	TGTGCCAGTCTGGAACAGGGGCTCGAGACCCAGTACTTC	CASLEQGLETQYF
15	TRBJ1-5	TRBV27	TRBD1	once	TGTGCCAGCAGCCCGGACAGGGTTGGCAATCAGCCCCAGCATTTT	CASSPDRVGNQPQHF
17	TRBJ1-2	TRBV4-3	TRBD1	-	TGCGCCAGCAGCCAAGAGTGGAAGACAGGGGGCGCGTATGGCTACACCTTC	CASSQEWKTGGAYGYTF
16	TRBJ2-7	TRBV7-9	-	-	TGTGCCAGCAGCTACTCGGGCCAGGGGCTATGTGACGAGCAGTACTTC	CASSYSGQGLCDEQYF
15	TRBJ1-5	TRBV6-1	-	-	TGTGCCAGCAGTGAAGGTCGAGAAGGGGTTCAGCCCCAGCATTTT	CASSEGREGVQPQHF
16	TRBJ2-7	TRBV7-2	TRBD1	few	TGTGCCAGCAGCTTTACCGGGACAGGCGGTTCCTACGAGCAGTACTTC	CASSFTGTGGSYEQYF
15	TRBJ2-1	TRBV28	TRBD2	once	TGTGCCAGCAGTCGCGGGGGAGGTAGGACGATAGAGCAGTTCTTC	CASSRGGGRTIEQFF
14	TRBJ2-3	TRBV6-5	-	-	TGTGCCAGCAGCCCGACAGGTTCGACAGATACGCAGTATTTT	CASSPTGSTDTQYF
14	TRBJ1-1	TRBV14	TRBD1	-	TGTGCCAGCAGCAACAGGGGGCAGAACACTGAAGCTTTCTTT	CASSNRGQNTEAFF
16	TRBJ2-2	TRBV15	-	few	TGTGCCACCAGCAGATCCCGGACCCCAGGGACCGGGGAGCTGTTTTTT	CATSRSRTPGTGELFF
13	TRBJ1-2	TRBV7-9	-	-	TGTGCCAGCAGCCTAGAGCGATATCGTGGCTACACCTTC	CASSLERYRGYTF
13	TRBJ2-5	TRBV10-1	-	-	TGCGCCAGCAGTGAGTCAGGGGTAGAGACCCAGTACTTC	CASSESGVETQYF
13	TRBJ2-7	TRBV19	-	-	TGTGCCAGTAGTATCACAGGGTCCTACGAGCAGTACTTC	CASSITGSYEQYF
15	TRBJ1-4	TRBV28	-	once	TGTGCCAGCACCCGGGGAGGGGGGGGCCGTGAAAAACTGTTTTTT	CASTRGGGGREKLFF
13	TRBJ2-7	TRBV12-5	-	-	TGTGCTAGCTTCAATTGGGGGCTCCACGAGCAGTACTTC	CASFNWGLHEQYF
13	TRBJ1-2	TRBV4-3	-	-	TGCGCCAGCGCCTCAACAGTGAACTATGGCTACACCTTC	CASASTVNYGYTF
14	TRBJ1-2	TRBV4-3	-	-	TGCGCCAGCAGCCAAGGGACAGCTAACTATGGCTACACCTTC	CASSQGTANYGYTF
16	TRBJ2-6	TRBV9	-	-	TGTGCCAGCAGCGCCACAGGCAACTCTGGGGCCAACGTCCTGACTTTC	CASSATGNSGANVLTF
16	TRBJ2-5	TRBV5-1	TRBD2	-	TGCGCCAGCAGCTATTACCGGACTAGCGGGGGGGAGACCCAGTACTTC	CASSYYRTSGGETQYF